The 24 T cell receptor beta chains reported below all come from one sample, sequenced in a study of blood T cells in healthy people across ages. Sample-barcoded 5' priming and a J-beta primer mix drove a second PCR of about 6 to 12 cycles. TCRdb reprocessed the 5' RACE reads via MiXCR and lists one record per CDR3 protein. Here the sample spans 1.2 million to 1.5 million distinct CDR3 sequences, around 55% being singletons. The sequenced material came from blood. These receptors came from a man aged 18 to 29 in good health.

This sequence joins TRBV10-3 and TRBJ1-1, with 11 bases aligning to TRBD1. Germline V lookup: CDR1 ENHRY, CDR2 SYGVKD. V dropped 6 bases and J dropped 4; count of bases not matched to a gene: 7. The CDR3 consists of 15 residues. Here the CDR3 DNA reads TGTGCCATCAGGCCGGGACAGGGGGAGGCCACTGAAGCTTTCTTT. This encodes CAIRPGQGEATEAFF.

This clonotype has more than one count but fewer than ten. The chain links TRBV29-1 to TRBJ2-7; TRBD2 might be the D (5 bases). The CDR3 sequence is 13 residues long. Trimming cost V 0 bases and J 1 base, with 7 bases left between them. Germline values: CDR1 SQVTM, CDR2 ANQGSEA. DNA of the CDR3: TGCAGCGTTGAAGATTGGAGGTCCTACGAGCAGTACTTC. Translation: CSVEDWRSYEQYF.

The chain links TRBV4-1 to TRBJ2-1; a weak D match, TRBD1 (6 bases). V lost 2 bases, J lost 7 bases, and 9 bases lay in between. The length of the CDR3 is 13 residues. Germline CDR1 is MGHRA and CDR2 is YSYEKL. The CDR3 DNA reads TGCGCCAGCAGCCAAACCACAGGGAATGAGCAGTTCTTC. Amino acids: CASSQTTGNEQFF.

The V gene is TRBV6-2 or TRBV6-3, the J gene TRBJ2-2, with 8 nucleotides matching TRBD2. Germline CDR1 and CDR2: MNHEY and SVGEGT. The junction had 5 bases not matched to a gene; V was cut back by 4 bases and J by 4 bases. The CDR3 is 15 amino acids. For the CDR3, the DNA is TGTGCCAGCAGTTGGAAGCGGGGGAGCACCGGGGAGCTGTTTTTT. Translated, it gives CASSWKRGSTGELFF.

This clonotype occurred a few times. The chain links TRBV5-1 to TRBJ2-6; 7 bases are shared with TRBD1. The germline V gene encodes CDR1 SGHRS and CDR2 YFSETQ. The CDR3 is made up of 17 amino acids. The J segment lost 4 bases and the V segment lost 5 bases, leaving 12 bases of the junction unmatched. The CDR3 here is CASRVTGAPGGANVLTF. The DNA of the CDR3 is TGCGCCAGCAGAGTAACAGGGGCCCCGGGAGGGGCCAACGTCCTGACTTTC.

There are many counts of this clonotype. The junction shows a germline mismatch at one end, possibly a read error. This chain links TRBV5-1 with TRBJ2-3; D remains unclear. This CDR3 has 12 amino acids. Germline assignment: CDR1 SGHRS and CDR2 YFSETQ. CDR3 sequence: CASSLEVDTQYF. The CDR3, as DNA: TGTGCCAGCAGCTTAGAGGTAGATACGCAGTATTTT.

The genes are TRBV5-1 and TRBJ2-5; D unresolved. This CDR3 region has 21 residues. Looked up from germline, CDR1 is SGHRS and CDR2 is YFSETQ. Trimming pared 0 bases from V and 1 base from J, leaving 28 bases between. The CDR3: CASSLGFFWSSEPTVQETQYF. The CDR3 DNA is TGCGCCAGCAGCTTGGGGTTCTTTTGGTCCTCGGAGCCGACCGTCCAAGAGACCCAGTACTTC. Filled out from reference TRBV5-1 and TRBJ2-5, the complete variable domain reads KAGVTQTPRYLIKTRGQQVTLSCSPISGHRSVSWYQQTPGQGLQFLFEYFSETQRNKGNFPGRFSGRQFSNSRSEMNVSTLELGDSALYLCASSLGFFWSSEPTVQETQYFGPGTRLLVL.

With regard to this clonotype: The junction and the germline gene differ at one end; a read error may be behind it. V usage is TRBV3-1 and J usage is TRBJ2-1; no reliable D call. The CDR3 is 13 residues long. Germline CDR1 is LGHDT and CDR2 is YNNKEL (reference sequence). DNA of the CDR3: TGTGCCAGCCGCAAGAGCTCCTACAATGGGCAGTTCTTC. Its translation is CASRKSSYNGQFF.

This CDR3 is CASGTSGVYEQYF. CDR3 in DNA: TGTGCCAGCGGAACGAGCGGGGTCTACGAGCAGTACTTC. This chain uses TRBV4-2 with TRBJ2-5, with 7 bases aligning to TRBD2. Gene TRBJ2-7 matches the end of the DNA better, so the J call may be wrong. This CDR3 spans 13 amino acids. The germline gives CDR1 LGHNA, CDR2 YNFKEQ.

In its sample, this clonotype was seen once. CDR3 loop: CASSQPYVGEEGGYTF. The CDR3, as DNA: TGCGCCAGCAGCCAACCGTACGTAGGTGAGGAGGGTGGCTACACCTTC. The V call is TRBV4-1, the J call TRBJ1-2; D is ambiguous. Trimming removed 2 bases at V and 7 bases at J, with 20 bases between. The germline V gene has CDR1 MGHRA and CDR2 YSYEKL. CDR3 length: 16 amino acids.

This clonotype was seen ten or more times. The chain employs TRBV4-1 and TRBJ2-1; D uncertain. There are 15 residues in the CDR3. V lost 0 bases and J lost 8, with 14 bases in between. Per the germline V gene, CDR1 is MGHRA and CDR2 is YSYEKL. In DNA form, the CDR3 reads TGCGCCAGCAGCCAAGAGGTGGGCAGTGTGGATGAGCAGTTCTTC. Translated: CASSQEVGSVDEQFF.

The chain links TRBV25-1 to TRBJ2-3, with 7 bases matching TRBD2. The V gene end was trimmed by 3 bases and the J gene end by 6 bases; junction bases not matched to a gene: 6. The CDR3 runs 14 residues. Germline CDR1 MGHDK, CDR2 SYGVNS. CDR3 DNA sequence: TGTGCCAGCAGTGATCCGAGCGGGGCCGATACGCAGTATTTT. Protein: CASSDPSGADTQYF.

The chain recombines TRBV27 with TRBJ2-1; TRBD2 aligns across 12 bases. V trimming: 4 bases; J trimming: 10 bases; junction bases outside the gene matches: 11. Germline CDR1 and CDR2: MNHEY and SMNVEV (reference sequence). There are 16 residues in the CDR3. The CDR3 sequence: CASSSHLAGGPGEQFF. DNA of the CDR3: TGTGCCAGCAGTTCCCACCTAGCGGGGGGGCCTGGGGAGCAGTTCTTC.

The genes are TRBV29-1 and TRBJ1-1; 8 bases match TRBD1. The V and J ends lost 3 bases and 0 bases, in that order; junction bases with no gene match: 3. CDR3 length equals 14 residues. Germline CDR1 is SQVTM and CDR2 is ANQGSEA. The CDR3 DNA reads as TGCAGCGTTGATTCACAGGGGGTGAACACTGAAGCTTTCTTT. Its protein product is CSVDSQGVNTEAFF.

CDR3 nucleotide sequence: TGCAGTGCTCATGACGTTAGCGGGGGGCCCTCATTGGCGCAGTATTTT. As protein: CSAHDVSGGPSLAQYF. The chain has TRBV20-1 and TRBJ2-3; TRBD2 matches at 10 bases. Per germline, CDR1 DFQATT and CDR2 SNEGSKA (reference sequence). The CDR3 sequence is 16 residues long. Trimming at V came to 5 bases and at J to 10 bases, leaving 18 bases not matched to a gene.

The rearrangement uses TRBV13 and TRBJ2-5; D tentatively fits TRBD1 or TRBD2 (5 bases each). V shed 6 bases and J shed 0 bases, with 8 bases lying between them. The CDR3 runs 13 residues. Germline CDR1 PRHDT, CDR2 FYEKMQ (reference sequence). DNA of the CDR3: TGTGCCAGCAGGGGACGGAACCAAGAGACCCAGTACTTC. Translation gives CASRGRNQETQYF.

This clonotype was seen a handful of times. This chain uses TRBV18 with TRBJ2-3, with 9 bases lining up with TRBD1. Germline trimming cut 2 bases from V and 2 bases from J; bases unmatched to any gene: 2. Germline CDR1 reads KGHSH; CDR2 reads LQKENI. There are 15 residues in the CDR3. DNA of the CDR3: TGTGCCAGCTCACCAGACAGGGGGATCACAGATACGCAGTATTTT. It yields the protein CASSPDRGITDTQYF.

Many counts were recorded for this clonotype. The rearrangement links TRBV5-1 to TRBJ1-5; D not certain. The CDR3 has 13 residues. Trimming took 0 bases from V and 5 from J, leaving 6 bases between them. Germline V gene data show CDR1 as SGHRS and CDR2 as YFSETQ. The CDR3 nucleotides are TGCGCCAGCAGCTTGGGTAGGGATCAGCCCCAGCATTTT. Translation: CASSLGRDQPQHF.

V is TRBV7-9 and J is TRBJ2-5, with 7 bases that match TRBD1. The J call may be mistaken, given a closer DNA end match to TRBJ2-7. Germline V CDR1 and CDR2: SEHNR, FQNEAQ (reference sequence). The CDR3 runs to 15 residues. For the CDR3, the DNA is TGTGCCAGCAGCGAACGGGACAGCCAGCCCTACGAGCAGTACTTC. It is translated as CASSERDSQPYEQYF.

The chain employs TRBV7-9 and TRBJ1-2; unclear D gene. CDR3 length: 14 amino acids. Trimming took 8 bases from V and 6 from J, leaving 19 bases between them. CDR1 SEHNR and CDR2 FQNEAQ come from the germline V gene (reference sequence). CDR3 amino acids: CASSSAAHYDGYTF. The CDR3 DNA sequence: TGTGCCAGCTCGTCGGCGGCGCATTATGATGGCTACACCTTC. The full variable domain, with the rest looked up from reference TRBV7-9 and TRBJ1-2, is DTGVSQNPRHKITKRGQNVTFRCDPISEHNRLYWYRQTLGQGPEFLTYFQNEAQLEKSRLLSDRFSAERPKGSFSTLEIQRTEQGDSAMYLCASSSAAHYDGYTFGSGTRLTVV.

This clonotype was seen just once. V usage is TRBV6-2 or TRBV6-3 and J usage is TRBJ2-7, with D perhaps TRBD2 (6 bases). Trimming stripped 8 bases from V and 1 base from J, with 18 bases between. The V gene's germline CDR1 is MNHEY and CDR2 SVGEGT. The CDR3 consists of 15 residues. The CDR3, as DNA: TGTGCCAGCCAGGGAGGAGTGGCCGCATCCTACGAGCAGTACTTC. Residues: CASQGGVAASYEQYF.

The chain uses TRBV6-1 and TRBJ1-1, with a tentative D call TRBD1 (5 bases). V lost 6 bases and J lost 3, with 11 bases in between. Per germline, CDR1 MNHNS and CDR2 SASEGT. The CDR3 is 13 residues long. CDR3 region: CASRTDTYTEAFF. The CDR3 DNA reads TGTGCCAGCAGGACGGACACCTACACTGAAGCTTTCTTT.

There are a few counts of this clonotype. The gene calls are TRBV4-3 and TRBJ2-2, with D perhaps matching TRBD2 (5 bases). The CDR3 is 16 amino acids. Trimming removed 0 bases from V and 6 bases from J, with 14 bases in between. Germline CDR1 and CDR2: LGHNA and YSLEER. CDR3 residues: CASSQDNGIFPGELFF. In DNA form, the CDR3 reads TGCGCCAGCAGCCAAGATAACGGGATTTTCCCCGGGGAGCTGTTTTTT.

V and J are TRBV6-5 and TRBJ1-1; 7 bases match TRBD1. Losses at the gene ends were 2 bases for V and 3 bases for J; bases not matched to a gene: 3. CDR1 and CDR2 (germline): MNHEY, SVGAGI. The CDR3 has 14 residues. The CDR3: CASSYDRADTEAFF. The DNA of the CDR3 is TGTGCCAGCAGTTACGACAGGGCGGACACTGAAGCTTTCTTT.